Each of the 30 T cell receptor beta chains below was sequenced from the same sample in a study of cytomegalovirus exposure and HLA in healthy donors. The PCR contained 60 Vbeta and 13 Jbeta primers. Only in-frame clones appear in the TCRdb table, and some are missing; sequencing was by immunoSEQ multiplex PCR. The data hold 160,000 or so clones, with about 78% observed a single time. The sequencing input was PBMCs. These receptors came from a man in his forties or fifties in good health and CMV-seronegative.

This clone was seen once. The rearrangement links TRBV7-9 to TRBJ2-5; D is undetermined. There are 12 residues in the CDR3. Germline CDR1 and CDR2: SEHNR and FQNEAQ (reference sequence). Between the trimmed V and J ends, which lost 2 bases and 4 bases, there was a span of 5 bases. The CDR3 is CASSLMAETQYF. The CDR3, as DNA: TGTGCCAGCAGCTTAATGGCAGAGACCCAGTACTTC. The whole variable domain, filled in from reference TRBV7-9 and TRBJ2-5, reads DTGVSQNPRHKITKRGQNVTFRCDPISEHNRLYWYRQTLGQGPEFLTYFQNEAQLEKSRLLSDRFSAERPKGSFSTLEIQRTEQGDSAMYLCASSLMAETQYFGPGTRLLVL.

V gene TRBV5-6 combines with J gene TRBJ1-6; 7 positions match TRBD1. Germline V CDR1 and CDR2: SGHDT, YYEEEE. J lost 7 bases, V lost 4 bases, and 5 bases had no gene match. This CDR3 comprises 14 residues. The CDR3 sequence is CASSRDSWNSPLHF. The CDR3 DNA sequence: TGTGCCAGCAGCCGGGACAGTTGGAATTCACCCCTCCACTTT.

This rearrangement joins TRBV19 to TRBJ1-1; no clear D gene. The germline CDR1 and CDR2 sequences are LNHDA and SQIVND (reference sequence). V lost 4 bases to trimming and J lost 1 base, with 7 bases between them. The CDR3 has 13 amino acids. This chain's CDR3 is CASSTHKNTEAFF. For the CDR3, the DNA is TGTGCCAGTAGTACACATAAGAACACTGAAGCTTTCTTT.

The chain links TRBV21-1 to TRBJ2-6; the table's D call TRBD1 went unverified against the DNA. TRBV21-1 represents a pseudogene. The CDR3 is 23 amino acids. DNA of the CDR3: TGTGCCAGCAGCAAAGGTTCGAAGGCTGGGACAGACCCTTATTCCTCTGGGGCCAACGTCCTGACTTTC. This sequence encodes CASSKGSKAGTDPYSSGANVLTF.

V gene TRBV29-1 combines with J gene TRBJ2-7, with a tentative D call TRBD1 (6 bases). This CDR3 is built from 13 residues. Trimming took off 5 bases at V and 0 bases at J, with 11 bases between the two ends. CDR1 is SQVTM, CDR2 ANQGSEA, per germline. The DNA of the CDR3 is TGCAGCGTTAGGCCGGACAGCTCCTACGAGCAGTACTTC. Its translation is CSVRPDSSYEQYF.

The chain employs TRBV7-2 and TRBJ2-1; 8 bases match TRBD2. V lost 5 bases to trimming and J lost 15 bases; unmatched junction nucleotides: 15. The CDR3 contains 14 residues. Germline CDR1 reads SGHTA; CDR2 reads FQGNSA. The CDR3 DNA sequence: TGTGCCAGCAGCCTCCCCTTTCGGGGGGGGGCGACGTTCTTC. Translated: CASSLPFRGGATFF.

The rearrangement joins TRBV7-9 to TRBJ2-7; 9 bases match TRBD2. CDR1 and CDR2 (germline): SEHNR, FQNEAQ (reference sequence). V gave up 5 bases and J gave up 7 bases; unmatched junction bases: 12. The CDR3 loop spans 15 amino acids. The CDR3 loop reads CASSPPLAGRGEQYF. The CDR3 DNA reads TGTGCCAGCAGCCCCCCGCTAGCGGGACGCGGGGAGCAGTACTTC.

This clone appeared a single time. DNA of the CDR3: TGTGCCAGCAAAGACAGGGCGGTTTTTAATTCACCCCTCCACTTT. It specifies CASKDRAVFNSPLHF. The J gene is TRBJ1-6, the V gene TRBV6-1; 7 nucleotides align to TRBD1. The CDR3 has 15 residues. From germline, CDR1 is MNHNS and CDR2 SASEGT. V gave up 7 bases and J gave up 6 bases; unmatched junction bases: 9.

This clone was detected a few times. The chain couples TRBV4-3 to TRBJ2-1; D is possibly TRBD2 (5 bases). CDR3 length: 14 residues. Trimming took 2 bases from V and 7 from J, leaving 12 bases between them. CDR1 LGHNA and CDR2 YSLEER come from the germline V gene. Here the CDR3 reads CASSQSRGRNEQFF. Written as DNA, the CDR3 is TGCGCCAGCAGCCAAAGCCGGGGTCGGAATGAGCAGTTCTTC.

The CDR3 loop reads CASSVGPWNYGYTF. As DNA, the CDR3 is TGTGCCAGCAGCGTCGGTCCGTGGAACTATGGCTACACCTTC. The J gene is TRBJ1-2, the V gene TRBV2; D is unresolved. Germline-derived CDR1 and CDR2 are SNHLY and FYNNEI. This CDR3 contains 14 residues. V was trimmed by 6 bases and J by 2 bases, leaving 13 bases between them. Looking up the rest from reference TRBV2 and TRBJ1-2 gives the full variable domain: EPEVTQTPSHQVTQMGQEVILRCVPISNHLYFYWYRQILGQKVEFLVSFYNNEISEKSEIFDDQFSVERPDGSNFTLKIRSTKLEDSAMYFCASSVGPWNYGYTFGSGTRLTVV.

The chain couples TRBV29-1 to TRBJ2-1; maybe TRBD2 (6 bases). This CDR3 spans 13 amino acids. Trimming cost V 5 bases and J 4 bases, with 12 bases left between them. The germline V gene has CDR1 SQVTM and CDR2 ANQGSEA. CDR3 coding DNA: TGCAGCGTTAAAAGGAGGGGTTACAATGAGCAGTTCTTC. It encodes CSVKRRGYNEQFF.

The chain couples TRBV9 to TRBJ2-7; TRBD2 agrees at 11 bases. CDR1 SGDLS and CDR2 YYNGEE come from the germline V gene. V dropped 0 bases and J dropped 6; count of bases not matched to a gene: 8. The CDR3 loop spans 16 amino acids. In DNA, the CDR3 is TGTGCCAGCAGCGTAGCCCCCGGACTAGCGGGCGGCGAGCAGTACTTC. Its translation is CASSVAPGLAGGEQYF.

V is TRBV6-6 and J is TRBJ1-4, with 8 nucleotides matching TRBD1. Trimming removed 6 bases from V and 5 bases from J; junction bases left unmatched: 5. The CDR3 totals 14 residues. Per germline, CDR1 MNHNY and CDR2 SVGAGI (reference sequence). DNA for the CDR3: TGTGCCAGCAGATTCTGGACAGGGAATGAAAAACTGTTTTTT. It yields the protein CASRFWTGNEKLFF.

Notes on this clone: Other DNA sequences in the same sample also yield this CDR3. The CDR3 is CASSYSRGRGGYTF. The CDR3 DNA reads as TGTGCCAGCAGTTACTCGCGGGGGCGGGGGGGCTACACCTTC. V is TRBV6-5 and J is TRBJ1-2, with a weak D call TRBD1 (6 bases). Germline lookup yields CDR1 MNHEY and CDR2 SVGAGI. The CDR3 runs 14 residues. Deletions cut 0 bases from V and 8 bases from J, with 13 bases between.

V and J are TRBV27 and TRBJ2-7; 9 bases are a match to TRBD2. J lost 4 bases, V lost 3 bases, and 7 bases had no gene match. The CDR3 consists of 15 residues. Germline V gives CDR1 MNHEY, CDR2 SMNVEV (reference sequence). CDR3 sequence reads: CASSFTGTSFYEQYF. The CDR3 DNA reads as TGTGCCAGCAGTTTCACCGGGACTAGCTTTTACGAGCAGTACTTC.

V and J are TRBV6-5 and TRBJ1-6; TRBD1 is a possible D gene (5 bases). The V and J ends lost 10 bases and 10 bases respectively, with 20 bases between them. The CDR3 covers 14 residues. Germline V CDR1 and CDR2: MNHEY, SVGAGI. The DNA for the CDR3 is TGTGCCACTTCTGGGGGGAGGGATGGGTCACCCCTCCACTTT. Its translation is CATSGGRDGSPLHF.

The chain carries TRBV4-2 and TRBJ1-4; D gene unclear. V gave up 0 bases and J gave up 7 bases, with 9 bases separating them. The germline CDR1 and CDR2 sequences are LGHNA and YNFKEQ. The CDR3 has 14 residues. Here the CDR3 reads CASSQEERREKLFF. In DNA, the CDR3 is TGTGCCAGCAGCCAAGAGGAGCGGCGTGAAAAACTGTTTTTT.

The chain is built from TRBV5-4 and TRBJ2-1, with 7 positions matching TRBD2. From germline, CDR1 is SGHNT and CDR2 YYREEE (reference sequence). This CDR3 has 18 residues. Unmatched junction bases numbered 12, after V lost 3 bases and J lost 0 bases. CDR3 sequence (DNA): TGTGCCAGCAGCTATCTGGCGGCTAGCGGTTACTCCTACAATGAGCAGTTCTTC. It encodes CASSYLAASGYSYNEQFF.

This clone has only one observation. The chain has TRBV6-6 and TRBJ2-7; 7 nucleotides match TRBD1. Germline V gene sequence: CDR1 MNHNY, CDR2 SVGAGI (reference sequence). V lost 2 bases and J lost 7; bases outside the gene matches: 11. CDR3 length: 15 residues. The DNA for the CDR3 is TGTGCCAGCAGTTACACCCGGGACAGTGGGCGTGAGCAGTACTTC. Its translation is CASSYTRDSGREQYF.

This chain joins TRBV29-1 and TRBJ2-3; D might be TRBD1 (6 bases). V was pared by 2 bases and J by 5 bases, with 14 bases between. Germline V lookup: CDR1 SQVTM, CDR2 ANQGSEA. The CDR3 totals 14 residues. The CDR3 spells CSVERGSFGDTQYF. CDR3 sequence (DNA): TGCAGCGTTGAAAGGGGGAGTTTCGGAGATACGCAGTATTTT.

The V and J genes are TRBV2 and TRBJ1-6, with D possibly TRBD1 on 5 matching bases. Germline V gene lookup returns CDR1 SNHLY and CDR2 FYNNEI. The CDR3 sequence is 14 residues long. The V end lost 2 bases, the J end lost 7 bases, and 9 bases lay between the germline ends. CDR3 sequence (DNA): TGTGCCAGCAGTGAATCAGGGCGGAATTCACCCCTCCACTTT. Its protein is CASSESGRNSPLHF.

CDR3 sequence reads: CASSDSETSGNEQFF. The CDR3 coding sequence is TGTGCCAGCAGTGACTCTGAAACTAGCGGCAATGAGCAGTTCTTC. The chain is built from TRBV6-4 and TRBJ2-1, with TRBD2 identical over 8 bases. Germline V gene data show CDR1 as MRHNA and CDR2 as SNTAGT. J gave up 6 bases and V 0 bases, and 4 bases lay outside the gene matches. This CDR3 region has 15 residues.

This clone appeared a few times. The V gene is TRBV19, the J gene TRBJ2-3, with a weak D call TRBD2 (7 bases). The length of the CDR3 is 16 residues. Germline V gives CDR1 LNHDA, CDR2 SQIVND (reference sequence). Trimming took off 5 bases at V and 2 bases at J, with 17 bases between the two ends. Here the CDR3 DNA reads TGTGCCAGTAGTGGGAGGGGGTTGGGGTTCACAGATACGCAGTATTTT. Residues: CASSGRGLGFTDTQYF.

This clone is a singleton in its sample. The V and J genes are TRBV6-1 and TRBJ1-4, with D possibly being TRBD1 (6 bases). Between the trimmed V and J ends, which lost 3 bases and 5 bases, there was a span of 19 bases. The germline V gene encodes CDR1 MNHNS and CDR2 SASEGT. The CDR3 is 17 amino acids. CDR3: CASSDGTWKIINEKLFF. The CDR3 DNA is TGTGCCAGCAGTGATGGGACATGGAAGATCATCAATGAAAAACTGTTTTTT.

The chain couples TRBV5-1 to TRBJ1-5; 7 bases fit TRBD1. V lost 10 bases to trimming and J lost 5 bases; unmatched junction nucleotides: 6. Per the germline V gene, CDR1 is SGHRS and CDR2 is YFSETQ. The CDR3 spans 12 residues. The CDR3 nucleotides read TGCGCCCTCAGGGGGATTTATCAGCCCCAGCATTTT. Translating gives CALRGIYQPQHF. Complete variable domain (other parts from reference TRBV5-1 and TRBJ1-5): KAGVTQTPRYLIKTRGQQVTLSCSPISGHRSVSWYQQTPGQGLQFLFEYFSETQRNKGNFPGRFSGRQFSNSRSEMNVSTLELGDSALYLCALRGIYQPQHFGDGTRLSIL.

V gene TRBV7-2 combines with J gene TRBJ2-7; TRBD1 agrees at 11 bases. V shed 0 bases, J shed 6 bases, and the junction held 4 bases outside the gene matches. Germline V gene data show CDR1 as SGHTA and CDR2 as FQGNSA. The CDR3 consists of 15 residues. As DNA, the CDR3 is TGTGCCAGCAGCTTAGCGGGACAGGGGGTAGCCGAGCAGTACTTC. Translating gives CASSLAGQGVAEQYF.

To note about this clone: At the DNA level, this CDR3 is encoded by other sequences in the same sample as well. The J gene is TRBJ2-1, the V gene TRBV5-4; 9 nucleotides line up with TRBD2. Germline V gene data show CDR1 as SGHNT and CDR2 as YYREEE (reference sequence). The junction had 0 bases not matched to a gene; V was cut back by 2 bases and J by 6 bases. The CDR3 loop spans 13 amino acids. CDR3 protein: CASSLAGGNEQFF. Written as DNA, the CDR3 is TGTGCCAGCAGCTTAGCGGGGGGCAATGAGCAGTTCTTC. The variable domain in full, with the rest retrieved from reference TRBV5-4 and TRBJ2-1, is ETGVTQSPTHLIKTRGQQVTLRCSSQSGHNTVSWYQQALGQGPQFIFQYYREEENGRGNFPPRFSGLQFPNYSSELNVNALELDDSALYLCASSLAGGNEQFFGPGTRLTVL.

The chain uses TRBV18 and TRBJ2-5, with 9 bases lining up with TRBD1. Per germline, CDR1 KGHSH and CDR2 LQKENI. This CDR3 region has 15 residues. With V trimmed by 6 bases and J by 4 bases, 9 bases remained unmatched. The CDR3 sequence is CASSLLGTGSETQYF. The CDR3 DNA is TGTGCCAGCTCGTTACTGGGGACAGGGTCAGAGACCCAGTACTTC.

The chain recombines TRBV6-5 with TRBJ1-1; D call uncertain. Trimming stripped 3 bases from V and 3 bases from J, with 11 bases between. The length of the CDR3 is 14 residues. From germline, CDR1 is MNHEY and CDR2 SVGAGI. CDR3 in amino acids: CASSYSGVDTEAFF. The DNA for the CDR3 is TGTGCCAGCAGTTATAGCGGCGTGGACACTGAAGCTTTCTTT.

V and J are TRBV19 and TRBJ2-2; 13 bases line up with TRBD2. Per germline, CDR1 LNHDA and CDR2 SQIVND (reference sequence). The CDR3 is made up of 18 amino acids. After removal of 5 bases from V and 0 bases from J, the junction contained 6 bases not matched to a gene. This CDR3 reads CASSLPGLAGTNTGELFF. In nucleotides, the CDR3 is TGTGCCAGTAGTTTACCGGGACTAGCGGGAACGAACACCGGGGAGCTGTTTTTT. Combining the CDR3 with reference TRBV19 and TRBJ2-2 gives the whole variable domain DGGITQSPKYLFRKEGQNVTLSCEQNLNHDAMYWYRQDPGQGLRLIYYSQIVNDFQKGDIAEGYSVSREKKESFPLTVTSAQKNPTAFYLCASSLPGLAGTNTGELFFGEGSRLTVL.